What follows is one T cell receptor beta chain and its context. The record originates from a study of patients and donors after allogeneic stem cell transplantation. This CDR3 contains 15 residues. Germline V gene sequence: CDR1 SGHRS, CDR2 YFSETQ. J gave up 3 bases and V 3 bases, and 5 bases lay outside the gene matches. TCRdb recomputed calls from the RT-PCR reads with MiXCR, one row per CDR3 protein. The table lists 150,000 to 200,000 distinct CDR3 sequences, more than 20% of them singletons. Source material: blood, either unsorted or a sorted T cell fraction (not recorded which). This receptor was identified in a human donor who was either an allogeneic HSCT recipient or a stem cell or donor lymphocyte infusion donor (not recorded which). It is not recorded whose cells these are; they may come from a transplant donor. This chain connects TRBV5-1 to TRBJ2-7; TRBD1 aligns across 11 bases. The CDR3 region has the DNA TGCGCCAGCAGCTCGGGGACAGGGGGATACTACGAGCAGTACTTC. Residues: CASSSGTGGYYEQYF. Complete variable domain (other parts from reference TRBV5-1 and TRBJ2-7): KAGVTQTPRYLIKTRGQQVTLSCSPISGHRSVSWYQQTPGQGLQFLFEYFSETQRNKGNFPGRFSGRQFSNSRSEMNVSTLELGDSALYLCASSSGTGGYYEQYFGPGTRLTVT.